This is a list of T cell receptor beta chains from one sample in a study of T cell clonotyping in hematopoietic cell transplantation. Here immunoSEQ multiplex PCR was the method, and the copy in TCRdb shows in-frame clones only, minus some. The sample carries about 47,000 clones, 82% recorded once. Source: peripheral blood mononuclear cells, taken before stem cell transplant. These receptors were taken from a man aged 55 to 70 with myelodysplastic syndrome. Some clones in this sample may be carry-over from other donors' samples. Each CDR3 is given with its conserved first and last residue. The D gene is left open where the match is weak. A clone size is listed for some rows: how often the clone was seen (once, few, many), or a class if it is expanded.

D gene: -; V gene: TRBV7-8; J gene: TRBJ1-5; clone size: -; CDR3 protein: CASSLMPNQPQHF; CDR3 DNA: TGTGCCAGCAGCTTAATGCCCAATCAGCCCCAGCATTTT
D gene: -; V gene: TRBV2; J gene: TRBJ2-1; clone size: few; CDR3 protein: CASRTGTYLNNEQFF; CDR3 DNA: TGTGCCAGCAGGACCGGGACATATCTAAACAATGAGCAGTTCTTC
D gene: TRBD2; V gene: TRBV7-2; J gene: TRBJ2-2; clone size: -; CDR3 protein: CASSFHSGAPVELFF; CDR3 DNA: TGTGCCAGCAGCTTCCATAGCGGGGCACCTGTGGAGCTGTTTTTT
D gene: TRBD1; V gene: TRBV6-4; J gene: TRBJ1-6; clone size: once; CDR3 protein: CASRQGNSPLHF; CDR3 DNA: TGTGCCTCCCGACAGGGAAATTCACCCCTCCACTTT
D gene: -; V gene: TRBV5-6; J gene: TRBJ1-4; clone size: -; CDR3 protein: CASSLGRVVGEKLFF; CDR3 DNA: TGTGCCAGCAGCTTGGGAAGGGTCGTGGGAGAAAAACTGTTTTTT
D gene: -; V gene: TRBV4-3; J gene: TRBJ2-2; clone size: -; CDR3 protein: CASSQGFVRTGELFF; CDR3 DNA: TGCGCCAGCAGCCAAGGTTTTGTAAGGACCGGGGAGCTGTTTTTT
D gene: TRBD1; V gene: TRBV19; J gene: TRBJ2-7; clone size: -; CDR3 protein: CASSMYTGTGSYEQYF; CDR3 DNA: TGTGCCAGTAGTATGTATACCGGGACAGGGTCCTACGAGCAGTACTTC
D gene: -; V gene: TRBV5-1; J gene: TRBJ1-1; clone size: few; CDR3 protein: CASSLAPGIDTEAFF; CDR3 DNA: TGCGCCAGCAGCTTGGCCCCTGGAATCGACACTGAAGCTTTCTTT
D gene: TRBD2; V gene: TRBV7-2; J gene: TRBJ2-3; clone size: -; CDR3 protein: CASGEAGGDRWQYF; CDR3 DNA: TGTGCCAGCGGCGAGGCGGGGGGCGATAGGTGGCAGTATTTT
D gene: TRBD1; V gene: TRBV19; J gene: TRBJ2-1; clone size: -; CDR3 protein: CASRPRTGRPNEQFF; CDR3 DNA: TGTGCCAGTAGACCAAGGACAGGGAGGCCGAATGAGCAGTTCTTC
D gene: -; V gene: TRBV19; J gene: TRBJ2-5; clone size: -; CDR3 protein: CASMESVGETQYF; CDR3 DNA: TGTGCCAGTATGGAATCTGTGGGCGAGACCCAGTACTTC
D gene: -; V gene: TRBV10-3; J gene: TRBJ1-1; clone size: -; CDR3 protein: CAISRESNTEAFF; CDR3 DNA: TGTGCCATCAGTAGAGAGTCGAACACTGAAGCTTTCTTT
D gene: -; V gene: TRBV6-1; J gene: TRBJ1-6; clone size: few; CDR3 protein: CASIQEWDSPLHF; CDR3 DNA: TGTGCCAGCATTCAGGAGTGGGATTCACCCCTCCACTTT
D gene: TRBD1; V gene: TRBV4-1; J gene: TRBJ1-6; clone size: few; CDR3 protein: CASSQDRGSPLHF; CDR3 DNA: TGCGCCAGCAGCCAAGACAGGGGGTCACCCCTCCACTTT
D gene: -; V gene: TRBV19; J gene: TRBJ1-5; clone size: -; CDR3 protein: CASSIGGTPGNQPQHF; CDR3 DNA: TGTGCCAGTAGTATAGGGGGGACACCGGGCAATCAGCCCCAGCATTTT
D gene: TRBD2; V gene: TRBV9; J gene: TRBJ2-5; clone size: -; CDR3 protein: CASSVGLAGSGETQYF; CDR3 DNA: TGTGCCAGCAGCGTGGGACTAGCGGGGAGTGGAGAGACCCAGTACTTC
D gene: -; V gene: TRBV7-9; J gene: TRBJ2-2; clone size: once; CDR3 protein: CASSLGGGTGELFF; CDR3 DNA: TGTGCCAGCAGCTTAGGAGGAGGTACCGGGGAGCTGTTTTTT
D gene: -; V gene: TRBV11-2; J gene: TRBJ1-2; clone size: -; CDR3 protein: CASSLVAGNYGYTF; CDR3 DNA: TGTGCCAGCAGCTTAGTGGCAGGGAACTATGGCTACACCTTC
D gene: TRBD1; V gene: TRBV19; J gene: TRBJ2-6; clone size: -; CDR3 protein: CASSIRGGSGANVLTF; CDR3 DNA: TGTGCCAGTAGTATAAGAGGGGGCTCAGGGGCCAACGTCCTGACTTTC
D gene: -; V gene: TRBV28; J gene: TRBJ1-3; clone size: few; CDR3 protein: CASSPTLFLLNTIYF; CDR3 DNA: TGTGCCAGCAGTCCGACGTTATTTTTACTGAACACCATATATTTT
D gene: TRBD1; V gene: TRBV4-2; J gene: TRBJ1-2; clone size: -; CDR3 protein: CASSQGDSQVGYTF; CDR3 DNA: TGTGCCAGCAGCCAAGGGGACAGTCAAGTTGGCTACACCTTC
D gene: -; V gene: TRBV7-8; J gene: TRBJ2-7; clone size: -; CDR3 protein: CASGGGSREQYF; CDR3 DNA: TGTGCCAGCGGAGGGGGTTCGCGCGAGCAGTACTTC
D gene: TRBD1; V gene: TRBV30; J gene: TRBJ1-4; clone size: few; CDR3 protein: CAWSVAGTGEKLFF; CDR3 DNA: TGTGCCTGGAGTGTAGCCGGGACAGGAGAAAAACTGTTTTTT
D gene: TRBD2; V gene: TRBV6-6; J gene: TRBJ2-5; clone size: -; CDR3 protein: CASTFGLAGKETQYF; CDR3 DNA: TGTGCCAGCACCTTTGGGCTAGCGGGGAAAGAGACCCAGTACTTC
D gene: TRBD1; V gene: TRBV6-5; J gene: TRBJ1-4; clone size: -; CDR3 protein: CATEGRGRTFF; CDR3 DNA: TGTGCCACCGAGGGAAGGGGGCGGACGTTTTTT
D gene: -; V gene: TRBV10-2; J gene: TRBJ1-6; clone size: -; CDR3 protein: CASSDRDNSPLHF; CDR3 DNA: TGCGCCAGCAGTGACAGGGATAATTCACCCCTCCACTTT
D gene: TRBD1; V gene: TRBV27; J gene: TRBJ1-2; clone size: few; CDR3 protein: CASGGGQGRGYGYTF; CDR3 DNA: TGTGCCAGCGGCGGTGGACAGGGACGTGGCTATGGCTACACCTTC
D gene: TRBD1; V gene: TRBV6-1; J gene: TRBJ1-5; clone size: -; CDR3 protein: CASSERAGGIPEDF; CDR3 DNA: TGTGCCAGCAGTGAAAGAGCAGGGGGGATTCCCGAAGATTTT
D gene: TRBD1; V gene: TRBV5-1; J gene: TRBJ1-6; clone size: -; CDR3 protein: CASSLETGRSYNSPLHF; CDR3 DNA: TGCGCCAGCAGCTTGGAGACAGGGCGTTCCTATAATTCACCCCTCCACTTT
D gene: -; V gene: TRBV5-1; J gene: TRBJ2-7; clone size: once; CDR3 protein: CASSLEGQYEQYF; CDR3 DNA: TGCGCCAGCAGCTTGGAGGGGCAGTACGAGCAGTACTTC
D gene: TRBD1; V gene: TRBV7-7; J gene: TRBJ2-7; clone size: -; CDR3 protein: CASSPRQGYEQYF; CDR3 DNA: TGTGCTAGCAGCCCAAGACAGGGATACGAGCAGTACTTC
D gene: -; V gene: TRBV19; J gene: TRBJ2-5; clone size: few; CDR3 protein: CASSIQGQQETQYF; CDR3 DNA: TGTGCCAGTAGTATCCAGGGGCAACAAGAGACCCAGTACTTC
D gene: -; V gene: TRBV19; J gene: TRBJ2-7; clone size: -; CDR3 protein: CASSIGSPYEQYF; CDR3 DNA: TGTGCCAGTAGTATCGGCAGCCCCTACGAGCAGTACTTC
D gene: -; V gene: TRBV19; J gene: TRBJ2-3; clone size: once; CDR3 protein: CASSPRADTQYF; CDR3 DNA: TGTGCCAGTAGCCCCAGGGCAGATACGCAGTATTTT